This passage covers 11 T cell receptor beta chains from one sample sequenced in a study of identical twins. In TCRdb, the 5' RACE reads were re-called with MiXCR into one record per CDR3 protein. This sample has 690,000 or so distinct CDR3 sequences; approximately 6% occur once, and the top ten carry 1.5% to 2%. The specimen was naive T cells sorted from blood. These receptors were taken from a man between 18 and 35 years old in good health.

This clonotype appeared many times. The chain employs TRBV7-9 and TRBJ2-3, with 9 bases fitting TRBD1. Germline V gene sequence: CDR1 SEHNR, CDR2 FQNEAQ (reference sequence). This CDR3 has 14 amino acids. The V segment lost 5 bases and the J segment 3 bases; nucleotides outside the gene matches: 3. CDR3 in DNA: TGTGCCAGCAGCAGGACAGGGGAAACAGATACGCAGTATTTT. Encoded protein: CASSRTGETDTQYF.

Only a few counts were recorded for this clonotype. The rearrangement links TRBV5-1 to TRBJ2-2; TRBD1 matches at 7 bases. With 4 bases clipped from V and 0 bases from J, the junction kept 12 bases outside the gene matches. CDR1 SGHRS and CDR2 YFSETQ come from the germline V gene. The CDR3 covers 18 residues. CDR3 in DNA: TGCGCCAGCAGCACCCGACAGGGATCGCGGGCGAACACCGGGGAGCTGTTTTTT. Translation: CASSTRQGSRANTGELFF.

This clonotype was seen many times. The rearrangement links TRBV7-9 to TRBJ2-5; D is unresolved. Trimming shortened V by 1 base and J by 2 bases, and 11 bases separated the two germline ends. The CDR3 runs to 15 residues. Germline loops: CDR1 SEHNR, CDR2 FQNEAQ (reference sequence). CDR3 sequence: CASSLDPGEQETQYF. DNA of the CDR3: TGTGCCAGCAGCTTAGACCCGGGTGAACAAGAGACCCAGTACTTC.

This clonotype was seen only a few times. This chain connects TRBV19 to TRBJ2-2; D remains unclear. In germline, CDR1 is LNHDA, CDR2 SQIVND (reference sequence). This CDR3 is built from 15 residues. V was clipped by 6 bases and J by 8 bases, with 19 bases between them. Written as DNA, the CDR3 is TGTGCCAGTAGCCCAACGATAACAGTTCCGGGGGAGCTGTTTTTT. Translation gives CASSPTITVPGELFF. The whole variable domain, remainder taken from reference TRBV19 and TRBJ2-2, is DGGITQSPKYLFRKEGQNVTLSCEQNLNHDAMYWYRQDPGQGLRLIYYSQIVNDFQKGDIAEGYSVSREKKESFPLTVTSAQKNPTAFYLCASSPTITVPGELFFGEGSRLTVL.

This clonotype was counted many times. The chain joins TRBV3-1 to TRBJ2-2; D is ambiguous. There are 12 residues in the CDR3. Germline lookup yields CDR1 LGHDT and CDR2 YNNKEL (reference sequence). Trimming cost V 5 bases and J 4 bases, with 5 bases left between them. CDR3 sequence (DNA): TGTGCCAGCAGCAGGCCCACCGGGGAGCTGTTTTTT. Encoded protein: CASSRPTGELFF.

This clonotype showed up just a few times. This chain connects TRBV18 to TRBJ2-4; weak D call: TRBD2 (6 bases). CDR1 KGHSH and CDR2 LQKENI come from the germline V gene. Trimming removed 3 bases from V and 1 base from J, with 10 bases in between. CDR3 length equals 15 residues. CDR3: CASSPQEGAKNIQYF. In DNA form, the CDR3 reads TGTGCCAGCTCACCGCAGGAGGGGGCCAAAAACATTCAGTACTTC.

This sequence joins TRBV6-2 or TRBV6-3 and TRBJ2-1; no definite D call. The CDR3 spans 11 residues. Germline loops: CDR1 MNHEY, CDR2 SVGEGT. V lost 6 bases, J lost 9 bases, and 9 bases lay in between. The CDR3 reads CASSQNIEQFF. The CDR3 coding sequence is TGTGCCAGCAGCCAGAATATTGAGCAGTTCTTC.

Only a few counts were recorded for this clonotype. The rearrangement uses TRBV21-1 and TRBJ1-6; the table assigns TRBD1, which was not confirmed against the DNA. TRBV21-1 has pseudogene status. The length of the CDR3 is 15 residues. In nucleotides, the CDR3 is TGTGCCAGCAGCAAAGAGGGGACATTTATCTCACCCCTCCACTTT. This sequence encodes CASSKEGTFISPLHF.

Only a few counts were recorded for this clonotype. The J gene is TRBJ1-1, the V gene TRBV7-2; 8 bases are a match to TRBD1. Per the germline V gene, CDR1 is SGHTA and CDR2 is FQGNSA. Trimming removed 1 base from V and 10 bases from J; junction bases left unmatched: 8. The length of the CDR3 is 14 residues. CDR3 bases: TGTGCCAGCAGCTTAGGACAGGGGATCCTTGGAGCTTTCTTT. Protein sequence: CASSLGQGILGAFF.

The V and J genes are TRBV29-1 and TRBJ2-7; 9 bases are shared with TRBD1. CDR3 size: 15 residues. The germline CDR1 and CDR2 sequences are SQVTM and ANQGSEA. J was trimmed by 0 bases and V by 6 bases; bases with no gene match: 9. The CDR3 DNA follows: TGCAGCGTGCGGAAGACAGGGGGGAGCTCCTACGAGCAGTACTTC. This encodes CSVRKTGGSSYEQYF.

This clonotype occurred a few times. This chain joins TRBV24-1 and TRBJ2-7; the D gene is possibly TRBD1 (5 bases). The CDR3 runs 14 residues. Germline loops: CDR1 KGHDR, CDR2 SFDVKD. V was shortened by 2 bases and J by 3 bases, with 10 bases between the two germline ends. The DNA for the CDR3 is TGTGCCACCAGTGATTCTGGACACCACTACGAGCAGTACTTC. This codes for CATSDSGHHYEQYF.